The 17 T cell receptor beta chains below come from one sample, sequenced in a study of cytomegalovirus exposure and HLA in healthy donors. The PCR used 60 Vbeta and 13 Jbeta primers. Sequencing used immunoSEQ multiplex PCR; TCRdb keeps in-frame clones, though not all of them. The sample lists some 250,000 clones, 82% occurring once. Sequenced: PBMCs. These receptors came from a woman aged 40 to 50 in good health and CMV-seropositive.

V gene TRBV2 combines with J gene TRBJ1-2; 7 bases agree with TRBD1. CDR1 and CDR2 (germline): SNHLY, FYNNEI. J was trimmed by 8 bases and V by 0 bases; bases with no gene match: 12. The CDR3 extends over 16 amino acids. The CDR3 here is CASSEAPLTGVGGYTF. CDR3 bases: TGTGCCAGCAGTGAAGCGCCCCTTACAGGGGTTGGCGGCTACACCTTC.

A word on this clone: The junction does not match germline at one end; this may be a read error. J is TRBJ2-3 and V is TRBV4-2, with a possible D match to TRBD2 (5 bases). Germline CDR1 and CDR2: LGHNA and YNFKEQ. The CDR3 has 16 residues. CDR3 nucleotides: TGTGCCAGCAGTCAAGATCGGAATAGCGGCACAGATACGCAGTATTTT. This gives the protein CASSQDRNSGTDTQYF.

V gene TRBV11-2 combines with J gene TRBJ2-3; 9 nucleotides agree with TRBD2. This CDR3 is built from 15 residues. After removal of 1 base from V and 4 bases from J, the junction contained 3 bases not matched to a gene. Germline loops: CDR1 SGHAT, CDR2 FQNNGV. The CDR3 bases are TGTGCCAGCAGCTTAGTTAGCGGGAGCGCAGATACGCAGTATTTT. Encoded protein: CASSLVSGSADTQYF.

For this clone: Other DNA sequences within the sample encode an identical CDR3. V usage is TRBV29-1 and J usage is TRBJ1-1; possibly TRBD1 for D (5 bases). Germline V lookup: CDR1 SQVTM, CDR2 ANQGSEA. This CDR3 has 12 amino acids. V was shortened by 7 bases and J by 1 base, with 10 bases between the two germline ends. Written as DNA, the CDR3 is TGCAGCGGTAGACAGCAGAACACTGAAGCTTTCTTT. It yields the protein CSGRQQNTEAFF.

The rearrangement uses TRBV7-9 and TRBJ1-1; 7 nucleotides match TRBD1. The CDR3 is 16 residues long. The V segment lost 3 bases and the J segment 5 bases; nucleotides outside the gene matches: 12. CDR1 SEHNR and CDR2 FQNEAQ come from the germline V gene (reference sequence). The CDR3: CASSFLGRGLLTEAFF. The DNA for the CDR3 is TGTGCCAGCAGCTTCCTAGGAAGGGGGCTGTTGACTGAAGCTTTCTTT.

V usage is TRBV4-2 and J usage is TRBJ2-7, with D perhaps TRBD1 (6 bases). The CDR3 is 14 residues long. Between the trimmed V and J ends, which lost 3 bases and 1 base, there was a span of 10 bases. The V gene's germline CDR1 is LGHNA and CDR2 YNFKEQ. CDR3 in DNA: TGTGCCAGCAGCCAGATGACAGGTTCCTACGAGCAGTACTTC. This encodes CASSQMTGSYEQYF.

This clone was detected only once. V gene TRBV19 combines with J gene TRBJ2-1; weak D call: TRBD2 (5 bases). Germline V gives CDR1 LNHDA, CDR2 SQIVND (reference sequence). This CDR3 is built from 15 residues. Trimming removed 6 bases at V and 7 bases at J, with 19 bases between. The CDR3 DNA reads TGTGCCAGTAGCCGACGGGAATTAGGCGGGAATGAGCAGTTCTTC. This encodes CASSRRELGGNEQFF. Together with reference TRBV19 and TRBJ2-1, the CDR3 gives the full variable domain: DGGITQSPKYLFRKEGQNVTLSCEQNLNHDAMYWYRQDPGQGLRLIYYSQIVNDFQKGDIAEGYSVSREKKESFPLTVTSAQKNPTAFYLCASSRRELGGNEQFFGPGTRLTVL.

The V and J genes are TRBV6-1 and TRBJ2-5; D might be TRBD2 (6 bases). Judging by the DNA end, TRBJ2-7 fits better; the J call may be wrong. The CDR3 spans 14 residues. Per the germline V gene, CDR1 is MNHNS and CDR2 is SASEGT. CDR3 nucleotides: TGTGCCAGCAGTGACGGGGGATTGACCTACGAGCAGTACTTC. Amino acids: CASSDGGLTYEQYF.

This clone occurred a few times. The rearrangement joins TRBV5-8 to TRBJ1-2; tentatively, D is TRBD1 (5 bases). Trimming took 5 bases from V and 4 from J, leaving 12 bases between them. Germline loops: CDR1 SGHTS, CDR2 YDEGEE. This CDR3 has 13 residues. CDR3 region: CASSFDSRYGYTF. For the CDR3, the DNA is TGTGCCAGCAGTTTTGACAGCCGCTATGGCTACACCTTC.

The V call is TRBV6-5, the J call TRBJ2-2; D is ambiguous. This CDR3 is 11 amino acids long. Germline V lookup: CDR1 MNHEY, CDR2 SVGAGI. Trimming took 4 bases from V and 5 from J, leaving 2 bases between them. In DNA form, the CDR3 reads TGTGCCAGCAGTTCGACCGGGGAGCTGTTTTTT. Translated, it gives CASSSTGELFF.

The chain couples TRBV11-2 to TRBJ2-7; D is perhaps TRBD1 (5 bases). The CDR3 loop spans 11 amino acids. V was clipped by 3 bases and J by 6 bases, with 6 bases between them. Germline CDR1 reads SGHAT; CDR2 reads FQNNGV. The CDR3 spells CASSFRGEQYF. CDR3 sequence (DNA): TGTGCCAGCAGCTTTAGGGGCGAGCAGTACTTC.

In this sample, this clone turned up once. J is TRBJ2-5 and V is TRBV5-1; TRBD2 agrees at 8 bases. Gene TRBJ2-7 matches the end of the DNA better, so the J call may be wrong. The CDR3 loop spans 15 amino acids. Germline CDR1 and CDR2: SGHRS and YFSETQ. The CDR3 protein is CASSLGGGTPYEQYF. CDR3 coding DNA: TGCGCCAGCAGCTTGGGCGGGGGGACTCCCTACGAGCAGTACTTC.

This clone was seen a few times. CDR3 in amino acids: CAWSLVSSGNTIYF. The CDR3 nucleotides are TGTGCCTGGAGCCTCGTTTCCTCTGGAAACACCATATATTTT. The V call is TRBV30, the J call TRBJ1-3, with D unresolved. The CDR3 sequence is 14 residues long. Germline CDR1 is GTSNPN and CDR2 is SVGIG (reference sequence). Trimming cost V 3 bases and J 0 bases, with 9 bases left between them.

V gene TRBV4-2 combines with J gene TRBJ2-5; D may be TRBD1 (6 bases). The CDR3 runs to 15 residues. Germline assignment: CDR1 LGHNA and CDR2 YNFKEQ. V lost 2 bases to trimming and J lost 2 bases, with 12 bases between them. DNA for the CDR3: TGTGCCAGCAGCCAACGATCAGGGGCGCAAGAGACCCAGTACTTC. Its translation: CASSQRSGAQETQYF.

J is TRBJ1-1 and V is TRBV29-1; TRBD1 might be the D (6 bases). V lost 4 bases, J lost 2 bases, and 14 bases lay in between. This CDR3 has 14 residues. Germline assignment: CDR1 SQVTM and CDR2 ANQGSEA. CDR3 loop: CSVVSGTTNTEAFF. The DNA of the CDR3 is TGCAGCGTTGTTTCCGGGACAACAAACACTGAAGCTTTCTTT.

The chain has TRBV6-1 and TRBJ1-2, with D perhaps matching TRBD1 (5 bases). The CDR3 totals 17 residues. The V end was cut by 1 base, the J end by 7 bases, with 22 bases between. The germline V gene has CDR1 MNHNS and CDR2 SASEGT. The CDR3 nucleotides read TGTGCCAGCAGTGAAGAGTACGCCGACAGCCTTACAGGTGGCTACACCTTC. It specifies CASSEEYADSLTGGYTF.

This clone was counted a few times. This chain uses TRBV5-4 with TRBJ2-6, with TRBD2 matching over 8 bases. Germline-derived CDR1 and CDR2 are SGHNT and YYREEE (reference sequence). V trimming: 3 bases; J trimming: 1 base; junction bases outside the gene matches: 6. The CDR3 is 17 amino acids. In nucleotides, the CDR3 is TGTGCCAGCAGCTCAGCGGGAGTGGGGTCTGGGGCCAACGTCCTGACTTTC. Protein sequence: CASSSAGVGSGANVLTF.